This T cell receptor (beta chain) stems from a study of T cell responses to AZD1222 COVID-19 vaccine. Study-level results: Clonal diversity may have been underestimated in mostly white British donors.

The protocol was immunoSEQ multiplex PCR, while the TCRdb copy is restricted to in-frame clones and leaves out a portion. In the table there are some 200,000 clones, 85% to 95% of which are singletons. Of note for this clone: Its antigen is currently unknown.

The source material was peripheral blood, sampled on day 0 of AZD1222 vaccination. This receptor was identified in an adult in good health.

CDR3 in amino acids: CASSEWGYEQYV. The CDR3 bases are TGTGCCAGCAGTGAATGGGGCTACGAGCAGTACGTC. The gene calls are TRBV2 and TRBJ2-7, with no clear D. CDR3 length equals 12 residues. Trimming took 2 bases from V and 3 from J, leaving 5 bases between them. Germline V gene lookup returns CDR1 SNHLY and CDR2 FYNNEI.